This TCR beta chain originates from a study of cytomegalovirus exposure and HLA in healthy donors. 13 Jbeta primers and 60 Vbeta primers were used for the PCR. Assay: immunoSEQ multiplex PCR; the TCRdb copy retains only in-frame clones and omits some. This sample yields around 100,000 clones, of which over 60% are seen a single time; roughly 3% belongs to the top ten. Germline trimming cut 10 bases from V and 7 bases from J; bases unmatched to any gene: 15. The CDR3 is 14 amino acids. The V gene's germline CDR1 is SGHNT and CDR2 YENEEA. The origin of this receptor is a woman younger than 35 in good health and CMV-seropositive. The sequenced material came from PBMCs. V and J are TRBV11-3 and TRBJ2-7, with 8 positions matching TRBD2. The CDR3 protein is CATTSGGPGGEQYF. The CDR3 coding sequence is TGTGCCACCACGTCGGGAGGGCCTGGAGGGGAGCAGTACTTC. The full variable domain, completed using reference TRBV11-3 and TRBJ2-7, is EAGVVQSPRYKIIEKKQPVAFWCNPISGHNTLYWYLQNLGQGPELLIRYENEEAVDDSQLPKDRFSAERLKGVDSTLKIQPAELGDSAVYLCATTSGGPGGEQYFGPGTRLTVT.